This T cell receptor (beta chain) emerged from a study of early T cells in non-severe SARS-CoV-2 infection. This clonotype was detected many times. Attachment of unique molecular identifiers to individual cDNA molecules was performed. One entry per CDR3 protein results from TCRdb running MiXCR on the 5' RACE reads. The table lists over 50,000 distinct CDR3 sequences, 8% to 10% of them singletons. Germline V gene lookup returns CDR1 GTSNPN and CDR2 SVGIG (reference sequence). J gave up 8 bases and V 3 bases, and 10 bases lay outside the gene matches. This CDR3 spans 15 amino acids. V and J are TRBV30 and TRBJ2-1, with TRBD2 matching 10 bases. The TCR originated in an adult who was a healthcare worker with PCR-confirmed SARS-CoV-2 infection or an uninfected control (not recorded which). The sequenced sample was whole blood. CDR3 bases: TGTGCCTGGAGCGCAAAAAGCGGGGGGGCTGATGAGCAGTTCTTC. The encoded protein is CAWSAKSGGADEQFF. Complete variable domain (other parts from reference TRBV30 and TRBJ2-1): SQTIHQWPATLVQPVGSPLSLECTVEGTSNPNLYWYRQAAGRGLQLLFYSVGIGQISSEVPQNLSASRPQDRQFILSSKKLLLSDSGFYLCAWSAKSGGADEQFFGPGTRLTVL.